This T cell receptor beta chain appears in the sequencing data of a study of T cell responses to AZD1222 COVID-19 vaccine. This clone was seen only a few times. The antigen is unknown. General study results and limits: Among AZD1222 vaccinees, only six were seropositive at baseline.

The J segment lost 8 bases and the V segment lost 4 bases, leaving 10 bases of the junction unmatched. The germline V gene encodes CDR1 LNHDA and CDR2 SQIVND (reference sequence). This CDR3 region has 16 residues. Generated by immunoSEQ multiplex PCR, the TCRdb table keeps only in-frame clones and is missing some. The sample contains around 120,000 clones, roughly nine tenths of which appear only once. The chain recombines TRBV19 with TRBJ2-2; 10 nucleotides line up with TRBD2. The sample consisted of peripheral blood, taken on day 0 of AZD1222 vaccination. This TCR came from an adult in good health. CDR3 DNA sequence: TGTGCCAGTAGTAGAACTAGCGGGACCTCGGTAGGGGAGCTGTTTTTT. It specifies CASSRTSGTSVGELFF.